This T cell receptor beta chain comes out of a study of cytomegalovirus exposure and HLA in healthy donors (dated by TCRdb to 2017 to 2019). At the level of the whole study: According to a later analysis, one platform produced both the roughly 130 validation repertoires and the 730 or so repertoires of the first cohort. The study aimed to test whether signatures of past pathogen exposure could be identified by cataloging public T cell receptors. Along with the roughly 710-subject first cohort, a separate validation cohort of over 90 different subjects was used. The study combined high-throughput TCR immunosequencing, statistical association of individual TCRs with disease status, and machine learning to predict cytomegalovirus infection status.

Donors formed part of the validation cohort, which comprised over a hundred subjects and was distinct from the first cohort of under 800 subjects. Broader findings and caveats from the paper: A later analysis lacked HLA typing for the validation cohort, so it scored co-occurrence in that cohort across all 130 or so repertoires. A total of 150 to 200 TCR beta chains were listed by the study as associated with cytomegalovirus. The classifier was reported to diagnose cytomegalovirus status with high specificity and sensitivity in both the original and validation cohorts. Most TCR sequences were seen in very few donors, while some public TCRs were found in many individuals. It was suggested by the authors that the approach could potentially be generalized to other disease states and immunological phenotypes. A few of the identified cytomegalovirus-associated TCR beta chains were confirmed in vitro to be specific for cytomegalovirus antigens. In a later analysis, TCRs clustered in the first cohort were found to also tend to co-occur in the roughly 130 validation repertoires, with 94% of cluster scores above 0.

Receptors were amplified or captured by the immunoSEQ multiplex PCR assay. On the study's bioinformatics: A statistical classification framework was built to diagnose cytomegalovirus status from the catalog of TCR beta chain sequences. Sourced from immuneACCESS, this table was stored by TCRdb with only in-frame sequences that have V and J called. A share of the clones is absent; for the studies checked, an unresolved V gene accounts for under half, and the remainder has no known explanation. The DNA gave D and trimming, while V, J and clone size come from that table. This sample holds roughly 220,000 clones; about nine tenths were observed only once. 1.1% of the sample lies in the top ten. Cut back by 3 bases and 6 bases, the V and J ends lie 10 bases apart. The CDR3 sequence holds 12 residues, the cysteine and phenylalanine included. Solely the CDR3 DNA is kept, with 36 bases framed from the first base. CDR1 is given as SGHRS and CDR2 as YFSETQ, both from the germline V gene.

Turning to this clone: Its antigen is unknown. Base qualities are not provided; no much larger clone lies one nucleotide away.

This receptor was taken from a woman in her late teens or twenties in good health and CMV-seronegative. Material: PBMCs. The chain employs TRBV5-1 and TRBJ2-7, with TRBD1 tentatively as D gene (6 bases match). At the DNA level, the sequence is TGCGCCAGCAGCTCACAGGGTAGCGAGCAGTACTTC. This codes for CASSSQGSEQYF.